This T cell receptor (beta chain) was observed in a study of Ad26.COV2.S vaccination and SARS-CoV-2 variants. The study's findings and limits: Spike-specific TCR breadth was greater after Ad26.COV2.S than placebo.

Treatment of the sample: 15 to 20 received Ad26.COV2.S at low or high dose, single or two shots; 5 received placebo; per-sample allocation not given. The study sampled participants on day 63 after the first vaccine or placebo injection. It was Wuhan-strain SARS-CoV-2 spike that the Ad26 vaccine vector expressed. On this clone: The antigen remains undetermined.

Profiled with immunoSEQ multiplex PCR; TCRdb holds only in-frame clones, not every one. The data contain fewer than 600,000 clones, about 89% of them singletons. This CDR3 region has 16 residues. Trimming took 5 bases from V and 7 from J; bases not matched to a gene: 9. Germline CDR1 MDHEN, CDR2 SYDVKM. The chain combines TRBV28 with TRBJ1-6, with TRBD1 identical over 9 bases. The sequencing here drew on peripheral blood, taken in a trial of Ad26.COV2.S vaccine versus placebo. This TCR was sampled from a person between 18 and 60 years old who received the Ad26.COV2.S COVID-19 vaccine or a placebo. DNA for the CDR3: TGTGCCAGCAGTGGGCCGGGACAGGGATCCAATTCACCCCTCCACTTT. It yields the protein CASSGPGQGSNSPLHF.